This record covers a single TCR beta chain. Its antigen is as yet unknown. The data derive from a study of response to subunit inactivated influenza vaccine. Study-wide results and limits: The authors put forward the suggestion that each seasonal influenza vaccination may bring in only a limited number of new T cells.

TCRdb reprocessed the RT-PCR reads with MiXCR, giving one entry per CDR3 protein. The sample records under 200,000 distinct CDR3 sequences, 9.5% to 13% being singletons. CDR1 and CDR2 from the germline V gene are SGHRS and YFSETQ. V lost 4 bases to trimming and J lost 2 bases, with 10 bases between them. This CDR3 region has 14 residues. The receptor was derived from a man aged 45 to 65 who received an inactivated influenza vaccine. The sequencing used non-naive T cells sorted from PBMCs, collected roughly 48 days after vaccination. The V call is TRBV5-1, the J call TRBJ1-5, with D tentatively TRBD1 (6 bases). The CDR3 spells CASSRSGGNQPQHF. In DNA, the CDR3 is TGCGCCAGCAGCCGATCAGGGGGCAATCAGCCCCAGCATTTT. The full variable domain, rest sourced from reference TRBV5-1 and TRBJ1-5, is KAGVTQTPRYLIKTRGQQVTLSCSPISGHRSVSWYQQTPGQGLQFLFEYFSETQRNKGNFPGRFSGRQFSNSRSEMNVSTLELGDSALYLCASSRSGGNQPQHFGDGTRLSIL.